The subject of this entry is one T cell receptor beta chain. The source of the sample is a study of shared clonotypes between healthy human individuals. At a deep level, the assay was run. Original handling: For the immunoSEQ data, sequences were junction-only without quality scores, so filtering differed. The table came from immunoSEQ multiplex PCR; TCRdb's copy has only in-frame clones and leaves some out. The D gene and trimming were derived from the DNA, and the V and J assignments and clone size from that table. The table has roughly 2.1 million clones, roughly 91% seen once. Naive CD8 cells comprised CD45RO-negative, CCR7-positively selected cells, excluding terminally differentiated effector memory CD45RA+ cells. CDR1 and CDR2 (germline): SGHAT, FQNNGV. The length of the CDR3 is 14 residues. The J segment lost 2 bases and the V segment lost 7 bases, leaving 8 bases of the junction unmatched.

The sample consisted of naive CD8+ T cells from PBMCs. The clonotype was recovered from a man between 18 and 29 years old in good health. Some clones in this sample may be carry-over from other donors' samples. V and J are TRBV11-2 and TRBJ2-7, with 7 positions matching TRBD1. CDR3 loop: CASIDRDSPYEQYF. The DNA of the CDR3 is TGTGCCAGCATCGACCGGGACAGCCCCTACGAGCAGTACTTC. The whole variable domain, filled in from reference TRBV11-2 and TRBJ2-7, reads EAGVAQSPRYKIIEKRQSVAFWCNPISGHATLYWYQQILGQGPKLLIQFQNNGVVDDSQLPKDRFSAERLKGVDSTLKIQPAKLEDSAVYLCASIDRDSPYEQYFGPGTRLTVT.